The 11 T cell receptor beta chains listed next were all sequenced from one sample in a study of OX40 agonist ivuxolimab in advanced cancers. The table came from immunoSEQ multiplex PCR; TCRdb's copy has only in-frame clones and leaves some out. The sample contains roughly 60,000 clones, around 80% of which appear only once. The input for sequencing was CD4+ or CD8+ T cells sorted from blood, taken in a trial of the OX40 agonist ivuxolimab. All receptors come from an adult with an advanced solid tumor such as melanoma, head and neck, liver or kidney cancer.

The V gene is TRBV29-1, the J gene TRBJ2-1, with 7 bases that match TRBD1. Trimming at V came to 6 bases and at J to 10 bases, leaving 9 bases not matched to a gene. The CDR3 sequence is 12 residues long. Germline loops: CDR1 SQVTM, CDR2 ANQGSEA. The CDR3: CSVKTGPGEQFF. The CDR3 bases are TGCAGCGTCAAGACAGGGCCGGGGGAGCAGTTCTTC.

This clone was seen only a few times. The V gene is TRBV9, the J gene TRBJ2-1; D assignment may be TRBD1 or TRBD2 (5 bases each). The CDR3 is 13 residues long. Germline CDR1 reads SGDLS; CDR2 reads YYNGEE. The V gene lost 1 base and the J gene lost 9 bases, with 11 bases spanning the gap. This CDR3 is CASSVLIGAEQFF. The CDR3 DNA is TGTGCCAGCAGCGTATTAATCGGGGCTGAGCAGTTCTTC.

V usage is TRBV11-2 and J usage is TRBJ2-1; tentatively, D is TRBD2 (5 bases). From germline, CDR1 is SGHAT and CDR2 FQNNGV. The CDR3 covers 14 residues. Trimming cost V 6 bases and J 0 bases, with 9 bases left between them. As DNA, the CDR3 is TGTGCCAGCAGGAGAGGGAGCTCCTACAATGAGCAGTTCTTC. Translation gives CASRRGSSYNEQFF. Filled out from reference TRBV11-2 and TRBJ2-1, the complete variable domain reads EAGVAQSPRYKIIEKRQSVAFWCNPISGHATLYWYQQILGQGPKLLIQFQNNGVVDDSQLPKDRFSAERLKGVDSTLKIQPAKLEDSAVYLCASRRGSSYNEQFFGPGTRLTVL.

The chain joins TRBV28 to TRBJ1-5; TRBD1 is a possible D gene (6 bases). V was shortened by 4 bases and J by 6 bases, with 10 bases between the two germline ends. The germline V gene encodes CDR1 MDHEN and CDR2 SYDVKM. The CDR3 spans 13 residues. CDR3 bases: TGTGCCAGCAGTTGGGACAACCGTCAGCCCCAGCATTTT. It codes for CASSWDNRQPQHF.

The chain links TRBV5-1 to TRBJ2-6; D assignment may be TRBD1 or TRBD2 (5 bases each). Germline V CDR1 and CDR2: SGHRS, YFSETQ. The germline V and J ends were trimmed by 4 bases and 12 bases, with 23 bases remaining between them. The CDR3 is made up of 16 amino acids. In DNA form, the CDR3 reads TGCGCCAGCAGCACGTCTGCTGTGGGACCCCCTAGCGTCCTGACTTTC. This codes for CASSTSAVGPPSVLTF.

The rearrangement uses TRBV2 and TRBJ1-4; TRBD1 might be the D (6 bases). The V gene lost 4 bases and the J gene lost 8 bases, with 14 bases spanning the gap. The CDR3 extends over 14 amino acids. Germline-derived CDR1 and CDR2 are SNHLY and FYNNEI. The CDR3 sequence: CASSGAGEQEKLFF. CDR3 DNA: TGTGCCAGCAGTGGGGCAGGGGAGCAGGAAAAACTGTTTTTT.

The gene calls are TRBV7-3 and TRBJ2-1; 7 nucleotides agree with TRBD1. Germline V gives CDR1 SGHTA, CDR2 FQGTGA. The length of the CDR3 is 15 residues. The trim removed 3 bases at V and 5 bases at J, leaving 7 bases unmatched. CDR3 coding DNA: TGTGCCAGCAGCTTCCTGGGACAGAGCCACAATGAGCAGTTCTTC. Amino acid sequence: CASSFLGQSHNEQFF.

The rearrangement links TRBV6-5 to TRBJ2-7; 10 bases match TRBD1. The CDR3 has 14 residues. The V gene end was trimmed by 9 bases and the J gene end by 2 bases; junction bases not matched to a gene: 7. Per the germline V gene, CDR1 is MNHEY and CDR2 is SVGAGI. CDR3 sequence reads: CASGGQGNTYEQYF. The CDR3 DNA sequence: TGTGCCAGTGGGGGACAGGGGAATACCTACGAGCAGTACTTC.

The chain has TRBV5-4 and TRBJ2-3; tentative D call: TRBD2 (5 bases). V lost 0 bases and J lost 2, with 10 bases in between. The CDR3 has 15 amino acids. Per the germline V gene, CDR1 is SGHNT and CDR2 is YYREEE (reference sequence). The CDR3 protein is CASSLGPRATDTQYF. CDR3 nucleotide sequence: TGTGCCAGCAGCTTGGGTCCGAGGGCCACAGATACGCAGTATTTT.

The V call is TRBV19, the J call TRBJ1-3; D gene ambiguous. This CDR3 contains 14 residues. Trimming cost V 10 bases and J 2 bases, with 15 bases left between them. Germline CDR1 is LNHDA and CDR2 is SQIVND (reference sequence). CDR3: CATGQTGPGNTIYF. For the CDR3, the DNA is TGTGCCACCGGCCAGACCGGGCCTGGAAACACCATATATTTT.

The chain carries TRBV19 and TRBJ2-7; 14 bases align to TRBD2. V shed 5 bases, J shed 5 bases, and the junction held 8 bases outside the gene matches. In germline, CDR1 is LNHDA, CDR2 SQIVND (reference sequence). This CDR3 has 16 amino acids. CDR3 DNA: TGTGCCAGTAGTGGACTAGCGGGAGGCGTCGCCGACGAGCAGTACTTC. Its translation is CASSGLAGGVADEQYF.